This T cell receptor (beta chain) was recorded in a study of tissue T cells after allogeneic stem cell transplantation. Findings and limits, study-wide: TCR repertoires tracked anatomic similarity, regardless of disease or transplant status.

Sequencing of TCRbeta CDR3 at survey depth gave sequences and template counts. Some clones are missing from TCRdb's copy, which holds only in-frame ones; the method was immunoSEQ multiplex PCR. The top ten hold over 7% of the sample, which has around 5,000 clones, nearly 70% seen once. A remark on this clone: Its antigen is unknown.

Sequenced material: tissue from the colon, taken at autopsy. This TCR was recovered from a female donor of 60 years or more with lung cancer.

The CDR3 protein is CASSFGGGVYGYTF. CDR3 DNA: TGTGCCAGCAGTTTTGGGGGGGGCGTCTATGGCTACACCTTC. J is TRBJ1-2 and V is TRBV28; tentative D call: TRBD1 (6 bases). The CDR3 is made up of 14 amino acids. V lost 3 bases and J lost 4, with 12 bases in between. Germline V gene lookup returns CDR1 MDHEN and CDR2 SYDVKM.